The 32 T cell receptor beta chains below all came from one sample that was sequenced in a study of T cell repertoires in cytomegalovirus infection. Their recognized antigens are unknown. MiXCR, applied by TCRdb to the reads, yields one record per CDR3 protein. In the table there are tens of thousands of distinct CDR3 sequences, roughly a third of which are singletons. The sample taken for sequencing was PBMCs, sequenced either directly or after in vitro stimulation (not recorded which). The receptors stem from a human donor in good health (CMV status not recorded). Some clones in this sample may be carry-over from other donors' samples.

The chain couples TRBV11-3 to TRBJ1-1; D unclear. The germline CDR1 and CDR2 sequences are SGHNT and YENEEA. This CDR3 is 13 amino acids long. Deletions cut 1 base from V and 5 bases from J, with 8 bases between. The CDR3 sequence is CASSLVAGTEAFF. The CDR3 DNA sequence: TGTGCCAGCAGCTTAGTGGCAGGTACTGAAGCTTTCTTT.

This clonotype was detected a few times. V and J are TRBV19 and TRBJ1-1; 7 positions agree with TRBD1. The junction had 4 bases not matched to a gene; V was cut back by 3 bases and J by 0 bases. Germline values: CDR1 LNHDA, CDR2 SQIVND (reference sequence). The CDR3 is 15 residues long. The CDR3, as DNA: TGTGCCAGTAGTATGGCAGGGGGAATGAACACTGAAGCTTTCTTT. It codes for CASSMAGGMNTEAFF.

This clonotype was seen more than once but under ten times. V gene TRBV27 combines with J gene TRBJ2-3, with D tentatively TRBD1 (5 bases). CDR3 length: 15 amino acids. CDR1 and CDR2 (germline): MNHEY, SMNVEV (reference sequence). V gave up 0 bases and J gave up 3 bases, with 10 bases separating them. The CDR3 reads CASSLSSQGTDTQYF. The CDR3, as DNA: TGTGCCAGCAGTTTATCCTCCCAGGGAACAGATACGCAGTATTTT.

The V call is TRBV15, the J call TRBJ2-1, with TRBD2 identical over 9 bases. V trimming: 1 base; J trimming: 7 bases; junction bases outside the gene matches: 2. Germline loops: CDR1 LNHNV, CDR2 YYDKDF (reference sequence). The CDR3 is 14 amino acids. CDR3 coding DNA: TGTGCCACCAGCAGAGTGCTAGCGGGAAATGAGCAGTTCTTC. It encodes CATSRVLAGNEQFF.

This clonotype has only a few counts. This sequence joins TRBV10-3 and TRBJ2-7; 9 bases align to TRBD2. The ends lost 3 bases at V and 5 bases at J; junction bases unmatched: 2. This CDR3 contains 13 residues. From germline, CDR1 is ENHRY and CDR2 SYGVKD. This CDR3 reads CAISEGLAHEQYF. The CDR3 DNA reads as TGTGCCATCAGTGAAGGACTAGCGCACGAGCAGTACTTC.

This clonotype was recorded a few times. The V gene is TRBV6-2 or TRBV6-3, the J gene TRBJ2-2; D uncertain. This CDR3 region has 14 residues. Trimming took off 2 bases at V and 3 bases at J, with 7 bases between the two ends. Germline V gives CDR1 MNHEY, CDR2 SVGEGT. This CDR3 is CASSYRRDTGELFF. In DNA form, the CDR3 reads TGTGCCAGCAGTTACCGACGGGACACCGGGGAGCTGTTTTTT.

This clonotype has a count of ten or more. The chain is built from TRBV7-2 and TRBJ2-7; no clear D. Germline V gives CDR1 SGHTA, CDR2 FQGNSA. Trimming pared 1 base from V and 2 bases from J, leaving 6 bases between. This CDR3 is 13 amino acids long. The CDR3: CASSLGVAYEQYF. The DNA of the CDR3 is TGTGCCAGCAGCTTAGGGGTAGCCTACGAGCAGTACTTC.

The chain is built from TRBV9 and TRBJ2-7; possibly TRBD1 or TRBD2 for D (6 bases each). CDR3 length: 15 residues. CDR1 and CDR2 (germline): SGDLS, YYNGEE. V was cut by 7 bases and J by 1 base, with 18 bases left in between. The CDR3, as DNA: TGTGCCAGCGCCCCCGGGGGACAAATGTCCTACGAGCAGTACTTC. The encoded protein is CASAPGGQMSYEQYF.

This clonotype turned up a few times. V is TRBV7-9 and J is TRBJ1-6, with D unresolved. V was shortened by 3 bases and J by 11 bases, with 11 bases between the two germline ends. CDR3 length equals 13 residues. The germline CDR1 and CDR2 sequences are SEHNR and FQNEAQ (reference sequence). CDR3 nucleotide sequence: TGTGCCAGCAGCTTGGTGACCCTGGCACCCCTCCACTTT. The encoded protein is CASSLVTLAPLHF.

This clonotype has a count of ten or more. The chain employs TRBV7-9 and TRBJ2-3; 11 bases agree with TRBD2. CDR1 is SEHNR, CDR2 FQNEAQ, per germline (reference sequence). The CDR3 consists of 15 residues. The trim removed 5 bases at V and 11 bases at J, leaving 12 bases unmatched. CDR3 DNA sequence: TGTGCCAGCAGCCAACTAGCGGGGGAGGCCAGGGGGCAGTATTTT. Translating gives CASSQLAGEARGQYF.

CDR3 sequence reads: CASSSLMVDEQYF. CDR3 DNA sequence: TGTGCCAGCAGCTCCCTGATGGTCGACGAGCAGTACTTC. The J gene is TRBJ2-7, the V gene TRBV5-4; D ambiguous. The germline V gene has CDR1 SGHNT and CDR2 YYREEE (reference sequence). The V and J ends lost 3 bases and 5 bases respectively, with 12 bases between them. This CDR3 has 13 amino acids.

This clonotype was seen a handful of times. The chain carries TRBV10-3 and TRBJ2-7; D is perhaps TRBD1 or TRBD2 (5 bases each). The CDR3 consists of 17 residues. Germline V CDR1 and CDR2: ENHRY, SYGVKD. Between the trimmed V and J ends, which lost 6 bases and 4 bases, there was a span of 25 bases. The CDR3 reads CAIRGPTNHPPGYEQYF. CDR3 DNA sequence: TGTGCCATCAGGGGCCCGACTAACCATCCCCCAGGGTACGAGCAGTACTTC.

The chain links TRBV14 to TRBJ2-2; D may be TRBD2 (5 bases). The V gene's germline CDR1 is SGHDN and CDR2 FVKESK. The V end lost 4 bases, the J end lost 6 bases, and 18 bases lay between the germline ends. The CDR3 runs to 16 residues. The CDR3 protein is CASSLFLGAQPGELFF. CDR3 DNA sequence: TGTGCCAGCAGCCTTTTCTTGGGAGCTCAACCCGGGGAGCTGTTTTTT.

This clonotype was seen repeatedly, ten times or more. The chain carries TRBV11-2 and TRBJ2-6, with D perhaps matching TRBD2 (5 bases). Germline-derived CDR1 and CDR2 are SGHAT and FQNNGV. V lost 5 bases and J lost 1, with 9 bases in between. The CDR3 is 15 residues long. The CDR3 DNA sequence: TGTGCCAGCAGCCCACTAGGGTCTGGGGCCAACGTCCTGACTTTC. It codes for CASSPLGSGANVLTF. The variable domain in full, with the rest retrieved from reference TRBV11-2 and TRBJ2-6, is EAGVAQSPRYKIIEKRQSVAFWCNPISGHATLYWYQQILGQGPKLLIQFQNNGVVDDSQLPKDRFSAERLKGVDSTLKIQPAKLEDSAVYLCASSPLGSGANVLTFGAGSRLTVL.

This chain joins TRBV2 and TRBJ2-2, with D perhaps assigned TRBD1 or TRBD2 (5 bases each). The CDR3 totals 15 residues. Germline CDR1 SNHLY, CDR2 FYNNEI. Trimming stripped 4 bases from V and 2 bases from J, with 11 bases between. The CDR3 region is CASSGGILNTGELFF. CDR3 nucleotide sequence: TGTGCCAGCAGTGGGGGGATTCTAAACACCGGGGAGCTGTTTTTT.

This clonotype was counted ten times or more. This chain uses TRBV11-2 with TRBJ1-1; D remains unclear. V lost 0 bases to trimming and J lost 4 bases, with 9 bases between them. The CDR3 runs to 14 residues. Germline V gene data show CDR1 as SGHAT and CDR2 as FQNNGV. CDR3 DNA sequence: TGTGCCAGCAGCTTAGATCTGCAGAGCACTGAAGCTTTCTTT. Its translation: CASSLDLQSTEAFF.

This clonotype came up a few times. The J gene is TRBJ1-5, the V gene TRBV19, with D tentatively TRBD1 (5 bases). This CDR3 has 16 residues. Trimming pared 10 bases from V and 0 bases from J, leaving 19 bases between. Germline V lookup: CDR1 LNHDA, CDR2 SQIVND (reference sequence). The DNA of the CDR3 is TGTGCCACCCGAAACACAGGACTACTTAGCAATCAGCCCCAGCATTTT. It is translated as CATRNTGLLSNQPQHF.

This clonotype showed up just a few times. V usage is TRBV6-6 and J usage is TRBJ2-3, with TRBD2 identical over 10 bases. V was pared by 4 bases and J by 2 bases, with 9 bases of the junction left unmatched. Germline-derived CDR1 and CDR2 are MNHNY and SVGAGI (reference sequence). The CDR3 spans 17 residues. CDR3 in amino acids: CASSFPSGGPPTDTQYF. DNA of the CDR3: TGTGCCAGCAGTTTCCCTAGCGGGGGACCTCCCACAGATACGCAGTATTTT.

This clonotype was observed a single time. Relative to the germline gene, one junction end is altered; a read error may explain this. The chain carries TRBV4-1 and TRBJ1-4; no definite D call. This CDR3 spans 16 amino acids. CDR1 is MGHRA and CDR2 is YSYEKL in the germline V gene. CDR3 coding DNA: TGTGCCAGCAGCCAAGAAGTGGGTCCCGTGGGTGAAAAACTGTTTTTT. This sequence encodes CASSQEVGPVGEKLFF.

This clonotype was observed a single time. The chain links TRBV27 to TRBJ2-2; D is ambiguous. Germline V lookup: CDR1 MNHEY, CDR2 SMNVEV (reference sequence). The CDR3 totals 13 residues. The V end lost 7 bases, the J end lost 6 bases, and 12 bases lay between the germline ends. CDR3 DNA: TGTGCCAGCAACGCCCAACCGGCCGGGGAGCTGTTTTTT. It specifies CASNAQPAGELFF.

This clonotype has just a few counts. The CDR3 sequence is CASSAIPGAEAFF. CDR3 sequence (DNA): TGTGCCAGCAGCGCGATCCCGGGGGCTGAAGCTTTCTTT. V usage is TRBV11-3 and J usage is TRBJ1-1; a weak D match, TRBD1 (5 bases). CDR3 length equals 13 residues. Germline V gives CDR1 SGHNT, CDR2 YENEEA. V was clipped by 5 bases and J by 6 bases, with 13 bases between them.

This clonotype has just a few counts. This rearrangement joins TRBV19 to TRBJ2-2; D unresolved. With 8 bases removed from V and 5 bases from J, the gap between germline ends came to 15 bases. CDR3 length: 14 residues. Germline loops: CDR1 LNHDA, CDR2 SQIVND (reference sequence). For the CDR3, the DNA is TGTGCCAGTGGTCCGGTAGGAGCTACCGGGGAGCTGTTTTTT. Amino acids: CASGPVGATGELFF.

The chain uses TRBV7-9 and TRBJ1-3; D perhaps matches TRBD1 (5 bases). The CDR3 has 15 residues. The germline V gene encodes CDR1 SEHNR and CDR2 FQNEAQ (reference sequence). Trimming left V 5 bases short and J 2 bases short, with 13 bases between. Here the CDR3 reads CASSPMGGPGNTIYF. CDR3 bases: TGTGCCAGCAGCCCAATGGGGGGACCTGGAAACACCATATATTTT.

This clonotype turned up a few times. The V and J genes are TRBV6-1 and TRBJ2-3; 9 nucleotides line up with TRBD1. CDR1 and CDR2 (germline): MNHNS, SASEGT. Trimming took 5 bases from V and 4 from J; bases not matched to a gene: 10. CDR3 length equals 16 residues. CDR3: CASSWVGTGSSDTQYF. CDR3 in DNA: TGTGCCAGCAGTTGGGTCGGGACAGGGAGTTCAGATACGCAGTATTTT.

This clonotype was picked up a small number of times. This chain joins TRBV6-1 and TRBJ2-1; 9 nucleotides line up with TRBD1. V lost 6 bases and J lost 10; bases outside the gene matches: 10. This CDR3 has 14 residues. From germline, CDR1 is MNHNS and CDR2 SASEGT. Here the CDR3 reads CASSTGGSIGEQFF. The CDR3, as DNA: TGTGCCAGCAGCACAGGGGGCTCAATAGGGGAGCAGTTCTTC.

As DNA, the CDR3 is TGTGCCAGCAGCTTAGGGACAGCCTACGAGCAGTACTTC. Its translation: CASSLGTAYEQYF. V gene TRBV7-8 combines with J gene TRBJ2-7, with a weak D call TRBD1 (6 bases). Germline V gene lookup returns CDR1 SGHVS and CDR2 FQNEAQ. The CDR3 is 13 amino acids. Trimming shortened V by 1 base and J by 2 bases, and 6 bases separated the two germline ends.

The chain uses TRBV2 and TRBJ1-1; no firm D call. The V and J ends lost 3 bases and 0 bases respectively, with 8 bases between them. The CDR3 runs 14 residues. Germline CDR1 SNHLY, CDR2 FYNNEI. This chain's CDR3 is CASSDTGMNTEAFF. CDR3 DNA sequence: TGTGCCAGCAGTGACACGGGCATGAACACTGAAGCTTTCTTT.

This clonotype was counted many times. This chain links TRBV2 with TRBJ1-1; D gene unclear. V was shortened by 8 bases and J by 5 bases, with 12 bases between the two germline ends. Germline CDR1 is SNHLY and CDR2 is FYNNEI. This CDR3 is 12 amino acids long. Here the CDR3 reads CASLETRTEAFF. For the CDR3, the DNA is TGTGCCAGCCTAGAGACCCGAACTGAAGCTTTCTTT.

This clonotype has just a few counts. The V gene is TRBV7-9, the J gene TRBJ2-7; 7 bases match TRBD1. The J segment lost 0 bases and the V segment lost 4 bases, leaving 6 bases of the junction unmatched. From germline, CDR1 is SEHNR and CDR2 FQNEAQ (reference sequence). The CDR3 is made up of 15 amino acids. The CDR3, as DNA: TGTGCCAGCAGCTCCTACCGACAGGGCTCCTACGAGCAGTACTTC. This encodes CASSSYRQGSYEQYF.

This clonotype was detected a few times. The chain employs TRBV9 and TRBJ2-7; 7 bases line up with TRBD2. The V gene's germline CDR1 is SGDLS and CDR2 YYNGEE. Germline trimming cut 0 bases from V and 0 bases from J; bases unmatched to any gene: 3. This CDR3 is 15 amino acids long. The CDR3 region has the DNA TGTGCCAGCAGCGTAGGCTCTAGCGGCTCCTACGAGCAGTACTTC. As protein: CASSVGSSGSYEQYF.

This clonotype was seen only a few times. The V gene is TRBV15, the J gene TRBJ1-5; no definite D call. Germline loops: CDR1 LNHNV, CDR2 YYDKDF (reference sequence). The V and J ends lost 0 bases and 6 bases respectively, with 12 bases between them. This CDR3 has 15 residues. This CDR3 reads CATSRDETGSQPQHF. CDR3 coding DNA: TGTGCCACCAGCAGAGATGAGACCGGGAGTCAGCCCCAGCATTTT.

This chain connects TRBV7-9 to TRBJ1-1; maybe TRBD1 (6 bases). This CDR3 has 13 amino acids. Trimming stripped 5 bases from V and 4 bases from J, with 11 bases between. Germline-derived CDR1 and CDR2 are SEHNR and FQNEAQ (reference sequence). For the CDR3, the DNA is TGTGCCAGCAGCCTACTCAGGGGCACTGAAGCTTTCTTT. The encoded protein is CASSLLRGTEAFF.